A selection of T cell receptor beta chains follows, all from one sample in a study of Ad26.COV2.S vaccination and SARS-CoV-2 variants. TCRdb's copy holds only in-frame clones and misses some; the assay was immunoSEQ multiplex PCR. The sample yields 350,000 to 600,000 clones, about nine tenths seen once. The sequencing here drew on peripheral blood, taken in a trial of Ad26.COV2.S vaccine versus placebo. These receptors all stem from a person between 18 and 59 years old who received the Ad26.COV2.S COVID-19 vaccine or a placebo. The CDR3 runs from the conserved cysteine through the conserved F or W. Fields, in order: V gene, CDR3 protein.

>TRBV28
CASSVHPGQESGYTF
>TRBV29-1
CSVVLGRRFYEQYF
>TRBV27
CASSRDRGLYEQYF
>TRBV5-5
CASSLTSGGYTF
>TRBV6-5
CASRPQGAGANVLTF
>TRBV11-1
CASSLNPGQALDTQYF
>TRBV9
CASSRGDTLGNTIYF
>TRBV7-8
CASSLAHEQYF
>TRBV12-2
CASRLVREKWPQHF
>TRBV20-1
CSASGLAGMSDTQYF
>TRBV19
CASTADRYDGYTF
>TRBV9
CASSNRDEGYNEQFF
>TRBV5-1
CASRGGSVETQYF
>TRBV6-6
CASSSGSGALFGTQYF